The clone carrying this TCR beta chain was observed a few times. Its antigen is unknown. A second PCR of roughly 7 to 11 cycles used a sample-barcoded 5' primer and a J-beta primer mix. TCRdb reprocessed the 5' RACE reads via MiXCR and lists one record per CDR3 protein. The table shows about 500,000 distinct CDR3 sequences, with more than 20% occurring only once. This record comes from a study of blood T cells in healthy people across ages. Whole-study results and caveats: Higher diversity, along with more naive CD4+ cells, distinguished long-lived donors from aged donors.

This CDR3 has 13 amino acids. Trimming stripped 2 bases from V and 2 bases from J, with 4 bases between. The germline V gene encodes CDR1 SGHDN and CDR2 FVKESK. These same data were also listed under a study on T cells of mothers and their children. That publication notes: Per 15 ul, 1.5 ug of RNA was used, with all extracted RNA going into cDNA synthesis.

The chain links TRBV14 to TRBJ1-3; D not certain. Material: blood. The TCR was taken from a boy aged 5 to 17 in good health. CDR3 sequence: CASSQFTGNTIYF. The DNA for the CDR3 is TGTGCCAGCAGCCAATTCACTGGAAACACCATATATTTT. Full variable domain (remainder filled in from reference TRBV14 and TRBJ1-3): EAGVTQFPSHSVIEKGQTVTLRCDPISGHDNLYWYRRVMGKEIKFLLHFVKESKQDESGMPNNRFLAERTGGTYSTLKVQPAELEDSGVYFCASSQFTGNTIYFGEGSWLTVV.